This TCR beta chain came from a study of blood T cell repertoires in COVID-19. Study at large: Collection of acute and convalescent COVID-19 samples took place in the United States, Italy and Spain. Nucleic acid was either cDNA or gDNA, and it came from T cells, B-cell-depleted T cells, or PBMCs.

In the study's own analysis: By means of reference gene primer amplification, nucleated cell counts were estimated. Method: immunoSEQ multiplex PCR; TCRdb's copy keeps in-frame clones and lacks some. V and J calls plus clone size are reproduced from that table; the DNA served to infer D and trimming. The profile covers around 89,000 clones, with about 78% appearing a single time and around 14% taken by the ten largest. The CDR3 covers 14 residues. Germline CDR1 is LNHDA and CDR2 is SQIVND (reference sequence). V was clipped by 7 bases and J by 1 base, with 10 bases between them. The sequence was obtained from a woman over 75 with acute or convalescent COVID-19. V is TRBV19 and J is TRBJ2-2; D is perhaps TRBD1 (6 bases). Sequenced input: peripheral blood. The CDR3 DNA is TGTGCCAGTACCGGACAGAAGAACACCGGGGAGCTGTTTTTT. It is translated as CASTGQKNTGELFF.